This T cell receptor (beta chain) derives from a study of blood T cell repertoires in COVID-19. CDR3 length: 16 residues. J gave up 6 bases and V 5 bases, and 10 bases lay outside the gene matches. Per germline, CDR1 GTSNPN and CDR2 SVGIG (reference sequence). Methods used by the authors: Nucleated cell counts were estimated from reference gene primer amplification. Some clones are missing from TCRdb's copy, which holds only in-frame ones; the method was immunoSEQ multiplex PCR. The V and J calls and clone size are taken from that table; D and trimming were inferred from the DNA. The sample yields some 200,000 clones, around 80% seen once.

The genes are TRBV30 and TRBJ1-6, with TRBD1 identical over 10 bases. The clonotype was recovered from a man aged 25 to 40 with active or convalescent COVID-19. The sequenced material came from peripheral blood. CDR3 region: CAWHSDRGIINSPLHF. The DNA of the CDR3 is TGTGCCTGGCACTCGGACAGGGGGATTATTAATTCACCCCTCCACTTT.